The source of this T cell receptor (beta chain) is a study of beta chain features in type 1 diabetes listed by TCRdb under 2018. Study-level background: Mean age, gender distribution, total cell number and subset yield were not different between patients and healthy donors. Regulatory and stem cell-like memory subsets were obtained from only 8 patients and roughly 8 healthy donors, while naive and central memory subsets were obtained from all 30 or so donors. A total of 90 million to 120 million sorted cells were examined across all samples, and a strong correlation was observed between cell number per subset and RNA yield. In the study, recently diagnosed type 1 diabetes patients and matched healthy donors were compared on the TCRB repertoires of their sorted circulating CD4+ T cell subsets.

All of the isolated RNA was reverse transcribed with the High Capacity cDNA Reverse Transcription Kit, so expressed TCRB transcripts were sequenced. Deep immunoSEQ sequencing was performed on naive, central memory and regulatory T cell samples, with an average of around 3.5 million total reads per sample. After sorted cells were lysed in RLT buffer, RNA was extracted with DNase-treated RNeasy Micro or Mini kits, with the choice depending on cell number. Each cell subset was processed on its own to prevent cross-contamination, while patient and healthy donor samples were processed together. TCRB sequences were amplified from cDNA with the immunoSEQ multiplex PCR, producing 87-bp fragments spanning the CDR3 region. Amplicons were sequenced on the Illumina HiSeq platform. Processing in the source paper ran as follows. Synthetic template baselines were used to correct PCR bias computationally, reads within Hamming distance 2 were collapsed, and singletons that could not be merged were discarded. Reads were aligned against IMGT to assign V, D and J genes, CDR3 length and insertions or deletions at six rearrangement sites. Within each subset, clonotype counts were normalized to the number of sorted cells before true diversity and Gini coefficients were calculated with the tcR R package. The overlap coefficient, calculated on TCRB nucleotide sequences, was used to quantify repertoire sharing. As stored in TCRdb, this immuneACCESS dataset retains in-frame rearrangements with V and J assigned. A fraction of the clones does not appear; measured against another copy, unresolved V genes explain less than half of the discrepancy, and the remainder lacks a known reason. V and J calls and clone size are copied from that table; D and trimming were computed from the DNA. The sample table shows about 150,000 clones, and around a tenth are seen once. Roughly 0.5% of the sample is in the top ten clones.

Here is what the overall study found, with its caveats: Type 1 diabetes patients showed a moderate but significant shortening of TCRB CDR3 length in all four CD4+ subsets. HLA sub-analyses involved small numbers of individuals, so any influence of HLA type on TCRB rearrangement remained unresolved. PCR might favor shorter templates, but patient and control samples were amplified and corrected together, so any skew would affect both groups equally. Patients with type 1 diabetes made fewer insertions and deleted more nucleotides at VDJ recombination sites, implying thymic rearrangement abnormalities. Sequencing cDNA rather than genomic DNA could over-represent highly expressing activated cells, although activation and CD3 levels did not differ between groups. The naive, central memory and regulatory TCRB repertoires appeared to resemble one another more closely among patients than among healthy donors.

Between the V and J ends, shortened by 4 bases and 4 bases respectively, the junction contains 7 bases. Per the germline V gene, SGHDN is the CDR1 and FVKESK is the CDR2. Inclusive of the bounding cysteine and phenylalanine, the CDR3 is 13 residues long. Only the CDR3 region is kept as DNA, spanning 39 bases read in frame from base 1. Details on this clone: This receptor's antigen is unknown. There are no base qualities to consult, and no much larger clone falls within one base. Additional DNA sequences in this sample encode the identical CDR3.

From each donor, a single peripheral blood sample of 100 to 150 mL on average was drawn into heparinised tubes. A BD FACSAria II was used to sort naive, central memory, regulatory and stem cell-like memory CD4+ T cells with a panel that included CD45RO, CCR7, CD25, CD127, CD95 and CD27. A purity above 98% was achieved for all sorted populations. PBMCs were isolated right away by Lymphoprep density gradient centrifugation and were stained directly, without culture. To minimize batch effects, samples were stained and sorted in pairs, one healthy donor with one patient per experiment. The receptor's source is a young man with type 1 diabetes. Material for sequencing was central memory CD4+ T cells from blood. This chain joins TRBV14 to TRBJ1-4, with the D gene too uncertain to name. The DNA sequence reads TGTGCCAGCAGCCCTCGGGGTAATGAAAAACTGTTTTTT. Translated, it gives CASSPRGNEKLFF.